The clone carrying this T cell receptor beta chain was observed many times. The entry originates in a study of T cell repertoires in cytomegalovirus infection. Overall study context: Public TCR beta signatures marked donors with CMV infection and the matching HLA.

Per the germline V gene, CDR1 is SGHVS and CDR2 is FQNEAQ. The CDR3 runs to 15 residues. V lost 0 bases to trimming and J lost 6 bases, with 14 bases between them. TCRdb re-derived calls from the reads in MiXCR, one entry per CDR3 protein. Of hundreds of thousands of distinct CDR3 sequences in the sample, 20% to 25% are singletons; the top ten hold roughly 8%. Sequenced material: CD8+ T cells from PBMCs. The V gene is TRBV7-8, the J gene TRBJ1-2; perhaps TRBD1 as D (6 bases). The TCR comes from a human donor in good health (CMV status not recorded). Some clones in this sample may be carry-over from other donors' samples. The chain's CDR3 is CASSLAPGGRDGYTF. The CDR3 DNA sequence: TGTGCCAGCAGCTTAGCCCCCGGGGGGCGGGATGGCTACACCTTC.